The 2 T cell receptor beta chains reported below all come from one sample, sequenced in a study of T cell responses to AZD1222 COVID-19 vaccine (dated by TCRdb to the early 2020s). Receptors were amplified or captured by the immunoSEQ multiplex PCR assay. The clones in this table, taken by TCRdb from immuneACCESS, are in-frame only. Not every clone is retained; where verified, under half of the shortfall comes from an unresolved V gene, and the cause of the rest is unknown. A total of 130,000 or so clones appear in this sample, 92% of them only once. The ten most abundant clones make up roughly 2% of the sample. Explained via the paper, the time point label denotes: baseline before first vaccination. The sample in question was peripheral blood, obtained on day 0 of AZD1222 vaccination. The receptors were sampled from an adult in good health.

For the CDR3, the DNA is TGTGCCAGCAGTTTACTGCCCAATAACTATGGCTACACCTTC. It codes for CASSLLPNNYGYTF. The V gene is TRBV28, the J gene TRBJ1-2; no clear D. V lost 2 bases, J lost 1 base, and 8 bases lay in between. This CDR3 spans 14 amino acids. Germline V gives CDR1 MDHEN, CDR2 SYDVKM.

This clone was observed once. CDR3 DNA: TGTGCCAGCAGCCAAGTCCCAGGGGCGAACACTGAAGCTTTCTTT. Amino acids: CASSQVPGANTEAFF. V gene TRBV14 combines with J gene TRBJ1-1, with D tentatively TRBD1 (6 bases). The germline V gene has CDR1 SGHDN and CDR2 FVKESK. CDR3 length: 15 amino acids. V gave up 1 base and J gave up 1 base, with 10 bases separating them.